This TCR beta chain originates from a study of cytomegalovirus exposure and HLA in healthy donors. Amplification used 60 Vbeta primers and 13 Jbeta primers. Produced via immunoSEQ multiplex PCR; TCRdb's table is partial and in-frame only. Of fewer than 250,000 clones listed, around 86% are singletons. This CDR3 contains 15 residues. The germline V gene encodes CDR1 SGHRS and CDR2 YFSETQ. Trimming removed 0 bases from V and 5 bases from J, with 14 bases in between. The TCR originated in a man aged 25-40 years in good health and CMV-seronegative. Sequenced input: PBMCs. The chain is built from TRBV5-1 and TRBJ2-5, with a tentative D call TRBD1 (6 bases). Written as DNA, the CDR3 is TGCGCCAGCAGCTTGGCTGGCAGGGGATTCGAGACCCAGTACTTC. Translated: CASSLAGRGFETQYF.